These T cell receptor beta chains were read from a single sample in a study of blood T cell repertoires in COVID-19. Clones were sequenced by immunoSEQ multiplex PCR, and TCRdb holds only the in-frame ones, with some missing. Among a few hundred thousand clones listed, approximately 80% were seen once. The sample was peripheral blood. The receptors come from a human donor in a cohort sampled during active COVID-19. Both conserved end residues are part of each CDR3. D genes are given only for firm matches. Expanded clones get a size class; other rows say once, few or many, or leave the size out.

V: TRBV10-3; J: TRBJ2-7; D: .; size: once; length: 13; CDR3: CAISEVDTYEQYF; DNA: TGTGCCATCAGTGAAGTGGACACATACGAGCAGTACTTC
V: TRBV19; J: TRBJ1-4; D: .; size: .; length: 15; CDR3: CASSMGITTNEKLFF; DNA: TGTGCCAGTAGTATGGGCATAACAACTAATGAAAAACTGTTTTTT
V: TRBV10-1; J: TRBJ2-1; D: TRBD2; size: .; length: 13; CDR3: CASSGGGINEQFF; DNA: TGCGCCAGCAGTGGGGGGGGTATAAATGAGCAGTTCTTC
V: TRBV11-2; J: TRBJ2-1; D: .; size: .; length: 14; CDR3: CASSLIRKVGEQFF; DNA: TGTGCCAGCAGCTTAATCCGGAAAGTCGGGGAGCAGTTCTTC
V: TRBV3-1/TRBV3-2; J: TRBJ2-5; D: .; size: many; length: 15; CDR3: CASSQARASRETQYF; DNA: TGTGCCAGCAGCCAAGCGAGGGCGTCTAGGGAGACCCAGTACTTC
V: TRBV18; J: TRBJ1-5; D: .; size: .; length: 14; CDR3: CASSLTDNNQPQHF; DNA: TGTGCCAGCTCACTTACGGACAACAATCAGCCCCAGCATTTT
V: TRBV4-2; J: TRBJ2-7; D: .; size: once; length: 15; CDR3: CASSQGAHTSYEQYF; DNA: TGTGCCAGCAGCCAAGGGGCGCATACCTCCTACGAGCAGTACTTC
V: TRBV7-9; J: TRBJ1-1; D: TRBD1; size: .; length: 16; CDR3: CASSLSPGQGSTEAFF; DNA: TGTGCCAGCAGCTTATCACCGGGACAGGGATCCACTGAAGCTTTCTTT
V: TRBV15; J: TRBJ2-7; D: .; size: few; length: 13; CDR3: CATSRDRSYEQYF; DNA: TGTGCCACCAGCAGAGACAGGTCCTACGAGCAGTACTTC
V: TRBV19; J: TRBJ1-6; D: TRBD1; size: once; length: 14; CDR3: CASSYRDSTSPLHF; DNA: TGTGCCAGTAGCTACCGGGACAGCACCTCACCCCTCCACTTT
V: TRBV2; J: TRBJ1-1; D: TRBD1; size: .; length: 14; CDR3: CASSRDRGPTEAFF; DNA: TGTGCCAGCAGTCGGGACAGGGGACCCACTGAAGCTTTCTTT
V: TRBV27; J: TRBJ2-3; D: .; size: few; length: 15; CDR3: CASSDRGARRDTQYF; DNA: TGTGCCAGCAGTGACCGGGGGGCACGACGAGATACGCAGTATTTT
V: TRBV28; J: TRBJ1-5; D: .; size: .; length: 12; CDR3: CASSGGGQPQHF; DNA: TGTGCCAGCAGTGGGGGGGGGCAGCCCCAGCATTTT
V: TRBV9; J: TRBJ2-1; D: TRBD2; size: .; length: 15; CDR3: CASSVGLAGIGVQFF; DNA: TGTGCCAGCAGCGTTGGACTAGCGGGAATTGGGGTGCAGTTCTTC
V: TRBV18; J: TRBJ2-7; D: .; size: .; length: 13; CDR3: CASSPDNSYEQYF; DNA: TGTGCCAGCTCACCAGACAACTCCTACGAGCAGTACTTC
V: TRBV10-1; J: TRBJ2-1; D: TRBD2; size: .; length: 15; CDR3: CASSGGLAGSVWQFF; DNA: TGCGCCAGCAGTGGGGGACTAGCGGGAAGTGTATGGCAGTTCTTC
V: TRBV4-2; J: TRBJ2-7; D: TRBD2; size: .; length: 15; CDR3: CASSQDSGSSYEQYF; DNA: TGTGCCAGCAGCCAAGATAGCGGGAGTTCCTACGAGCAGTACTTC
V: TRBV7-2; J: TRBJ1-4; D: TRBD1; size: .; length: 15; CDR3: CASSYQGQGAEKLFF; DNA: TGTGCCAGCAGTTATCAGGGACAGGGGGCTGAAAAACTGTTTTTT
V: TRBV2; J: TRBJ1-1; D: TRBD1; size: .; length: 14; CDR3: CASRRQGARTEAFF; DNA: TGTGCCAGCAGGAGACAGGGGGCAAGGACTGAAGCTTTCTTT
V: TRBV7-2; J: TRBJ2-7; D: TRBD1; size: .; length: 13; CDR3: CASSSQGGYEQYF; DNA: TGTGCCAGCAGTTCACAGGGGGGTTACGAGCAGTACTTC
V: TRBV6-5; J: TRBJ1-1; D: .; size: .; length: 14; CDR3: CASSSGHGNTEAFF; DNA: TGTGCCAGCAGTTCTGGACATGGGAACACTGAAGCTTTCTTT
V: TRBV2; J: TRBJ2-5; D: .; size: .; length: 13; CDR3: CASRKDFQETQYF; DNA: TGTGCCAGCAGGAAGGACTTCCAAGAGACCCAGTACTTC
V: TRBV30; J: TRBJ1-1; D: TRBD1; size: .; length: 15; CDR3: CAWYTGTGVDTEAFF; DNA: TGTGCCTGGTATACCGGGACAGGCGTAGACACTGAAGCTTTCTTT